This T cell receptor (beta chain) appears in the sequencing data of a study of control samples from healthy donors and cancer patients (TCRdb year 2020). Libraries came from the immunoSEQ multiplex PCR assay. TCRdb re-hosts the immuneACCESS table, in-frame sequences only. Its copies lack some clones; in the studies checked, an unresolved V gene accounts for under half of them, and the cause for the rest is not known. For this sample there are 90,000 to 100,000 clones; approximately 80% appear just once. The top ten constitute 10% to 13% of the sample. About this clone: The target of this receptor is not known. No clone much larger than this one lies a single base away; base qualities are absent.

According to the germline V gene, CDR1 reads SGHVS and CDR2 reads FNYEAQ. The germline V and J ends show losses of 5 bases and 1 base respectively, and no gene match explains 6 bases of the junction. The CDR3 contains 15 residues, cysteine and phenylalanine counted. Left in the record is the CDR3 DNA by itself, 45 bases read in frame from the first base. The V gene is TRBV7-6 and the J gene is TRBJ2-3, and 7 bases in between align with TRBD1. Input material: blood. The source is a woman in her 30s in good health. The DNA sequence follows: TGTGCCAGCAGCCCAATCACAGGGGGCACAGATACGCAGTATTTT. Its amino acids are CASSPITGGTDTQYF.